This TCR beta chain derives from a study of blood T cell repertoires in COVID-19. In the study overall: COVID-19 samples from acute and convalescent phases originated in the United States, Italy and Spain.

As originally analysed: Amplified reference gene primers provided the basis for estimating nucleated cell counts. The table came from immunoSEQ multiplex PCR; TCRdb's copy has only in-frame clones and leaves some out. V and J calls and clone size come straight from that table; D and trimming were deduced from the DNA. The sample yields around 80,000 clones, roughly four fifths seen once. What was sequenced was peripheral blood. This clonotype originated in a man aged 55-75 years with acute or convalescent COVID-19.

The CDR3 loop reads CASSSTGRGTEAFF. The CDR3 DNA follows: TGTGCCAGCAGTTCGACAGGGAGAGGCACTGAAGCTTTCTTT. The V and J genes are TRBV27 and TRBJ1-1; 7 bases map to TRBD1. V lost 4 bases and J lost 4; bases outside the gene matches: 6. Germline CDR1 MNHEY, CDR2 SMNVEV (reference sequence). This CDR3 region has 14 residues.